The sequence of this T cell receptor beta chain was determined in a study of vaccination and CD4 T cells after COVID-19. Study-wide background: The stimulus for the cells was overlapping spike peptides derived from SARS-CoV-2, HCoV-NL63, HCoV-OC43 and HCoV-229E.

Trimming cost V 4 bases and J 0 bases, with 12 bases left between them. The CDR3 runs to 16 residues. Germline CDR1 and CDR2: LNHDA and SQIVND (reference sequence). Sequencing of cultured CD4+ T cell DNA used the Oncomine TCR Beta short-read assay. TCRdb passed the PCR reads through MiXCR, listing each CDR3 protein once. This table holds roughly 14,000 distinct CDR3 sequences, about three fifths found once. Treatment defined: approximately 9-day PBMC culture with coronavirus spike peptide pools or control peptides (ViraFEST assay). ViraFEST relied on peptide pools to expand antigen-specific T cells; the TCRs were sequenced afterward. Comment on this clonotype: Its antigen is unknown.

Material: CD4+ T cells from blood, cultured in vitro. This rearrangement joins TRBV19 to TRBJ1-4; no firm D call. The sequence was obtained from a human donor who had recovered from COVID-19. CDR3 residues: CASSTRSRATNEKLFF. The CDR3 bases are TGTGCCAGTAGTACACGCAGCCGTGCAACTAATGAAAAACTGTTTTTT. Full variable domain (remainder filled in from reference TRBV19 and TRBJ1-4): DGGITQSPKYLFRKEGQNVTLSCEQNLNHDAMYWYRQDPGQGLRLIYYSQIVNDFQKGDIAEGYSVSREKKESFPLTVTSAQKNPTAFYLCASSTRSRATNEKLFFGSGTQLSVL.